This T cell receptor (beta chain) derives from a study of cytomegalovirus exposure and HLA in healthy donors. General study results and limits: Researchers reportedly found TCR beta sequences accurately predicted most subjects' HLA-A and HLA-B alleles. When presence/absence was analysed, sequencing depth was taken to be roughly uniform across donors. Several of the most significant clusters appeared linked to common viral pathogens, based on a later analysis.

On this clone itself: Its antigen is undetermined.

V lost 4 bases, J lost 7 bases, and 6 bases stayed unmatched. The CDR3 runs to 16 residues. CDR1 SGDLS and CDR2 YYNGEE come from the germline V gene. Both 60 Vbeta primers and 13 Jbeta primers went into the PCR. TCRdb's table, derived via immunoSEQ multiplex PCR, lists solely in-frame clones and lacks some. The top ten hold roughly 2.3% of the sample, which has fewer than 350,000 clones, 70% to 90% seen once. The chain combines TRBV9 with TRBJ1-6; 12 bases agree with TRBD1. The clonotype comes from a woman aged 18-30 years in good health and CMV-seronegative. Sequencing input: PBMCs. CDR3 in amino acids: CASSPGTGGGNSPLHF. The CDR3 DNA follows: TGTGCCAGCAGCCCAGGGACAGGGGGCGGGAATTCACCCCTCCACTTT.